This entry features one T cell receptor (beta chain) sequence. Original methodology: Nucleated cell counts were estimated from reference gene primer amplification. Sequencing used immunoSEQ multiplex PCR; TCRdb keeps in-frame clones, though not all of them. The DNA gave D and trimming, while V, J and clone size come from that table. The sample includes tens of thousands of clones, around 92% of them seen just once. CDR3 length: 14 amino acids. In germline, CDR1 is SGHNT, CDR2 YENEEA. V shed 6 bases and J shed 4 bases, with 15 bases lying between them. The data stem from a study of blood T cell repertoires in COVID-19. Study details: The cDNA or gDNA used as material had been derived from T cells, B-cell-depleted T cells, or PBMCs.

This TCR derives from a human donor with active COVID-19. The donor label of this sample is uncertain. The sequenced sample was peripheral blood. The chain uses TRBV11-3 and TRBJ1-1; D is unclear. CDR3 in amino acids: CASSRRETVTEAFF. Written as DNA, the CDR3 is TGTGCCAGCAGTCGACGGGAGACGGTCACTGAAGCTTTCTTT.